This T cell receptor beta chain stems from a study of T cell responses to AZD1222 COVID-19 vaccine. Study-wide findings and caveats: Repertoires were collected only later (after the peak T cell response had occurred). Reports say nearly half of spike-specific TCRs go after unmutated variant regions.

V lost 3 bases and J 0 bases, leaving 12 bases between the germline ends. This CDR3 spans 16 amino acids. Germline V CDR1 and CDR2: SGHNT, YYREEE (reference sequence). Pooling of second doses given at about 4 or about 12 weeks was done. TCRdb's copy holds only in-frame clones and misses some; the assay was immunoSEQ multiplex PCR. The sample has some 49,000 clones, 80% to 90% seen once; the top ten hold roughly 1.1%. Details on this clone: The antigen is unknown.

The chain joins TRBV5-4 to TRBJ1-4; D is ambiguous. The sequence was collected from an adult who received the AZD1222 COVID-19 vaccine. The sequencing here drew on peripheral blood, taken 28 days after the second AZD1222 dose. The chain's CDR3 is CASSSGLGATNEKLFF. The CDR3 region has the DNA TGTGCCAGCAGCTCGGGGTTGGGAGCAACTAATGAAAAACTGTTTTTT.